A selection of T cell receptor beta chains follows, all from one sample in a study of spatial heterogeneity in lung cancer. TCRdb re-called the 5' RACE reads through MiXCR, storing one row per CDR3 protein. The table includes more than 35,000 distinct CDR3 sequences, 4% to 6% detected once. Sequenced material: PBMCs, taken at surgery. The receptors shown here come from a female donor with early-stage non-small cell lung cancer. The CDR3 runs from the conserved cysteine through the conserved F or W. D genes are given only for firm matches. A clone size is listed for some rows: how often the clone was seen (once, few, many), or a class if it is expanded.

>many|TRBV2|TRBJ2-1|TRBD1
TGTGCCAGCACCGCTGGACAGGGCTACAATGAGCAGTTCTTC
CASTAGQGYNEQFF
>many|TRBV30|TRBJ1-4|NA
TGTGCCTGGAGTGTGGATATTCCGTTTAATGAAAAACTGTTTTTT
CAWSVDIPFNEKLFF
>many|TRBV18|TRBJ2-1|NA
TGTGCCAGCTCACCACCAGGCCTAGCCTTCGATGAGCAGTTCTTC
CASSPPGLAFDEQFF
>many|TRBV20-1|TRBJ2-3|NA
TGCAGTGCTAGTAGTTGGGGTGGGGCCGGAGGCACAGATACGCAGTATTTT
CSASSWGGAGGTDTQYF
>many|TRBV6-5|TRBJ2-3|NA
TGTGCCAGCAGTCTGCGGGGAGTGGAAGATACGCAGTATTTT
CASSLRGVEDTQYF
>many|TRBV3-1|TRBJ2-5|TRBD2
TGTGCCAGCAGCCAAGGACTAGCGGGGGGGCCTGGGAGAGAGACCCAGTACTTC
CASSQGLAGGPGRETQYF
>many|TRBV7-2|TRBJ1-2|NA
TGTGCCAGCAGTCTAAAGAACTATGGCTACACCTTC
CASSLKNYGYTF
>many|TRBV11-2|TRBJ1-2|NA
TGTGCCAGCAGCTTATCCTGGCAGGGTACTAACTATGGCTACACCTTC
CASSLSWQGTNYGYTF
>many|TRBV15|TRBJ2-1|TRBD2
TGTGCCACCAGCCCCGCCGCGGGGGGAGGGGATGAGCAGTTCTTC
CATSPAAGGGDEQFF
>few|TRBV29-1|TRBJ2-5|NA
TGCAGCGGGGTGGTCTGGGACCAAGAGACCCAGTACTTC
CSGVVWDQETQYF
>many|TRBV30|TRBJ1-2|NA
TGTGCCTGGACCCTCGGGGCAGGTGGCTACACCTTC
CAWTLGAGGYTF
>many|TRBV7-9|TRBJ1-5|NA
TGTGCCAGCAGCCAGGGACGGCCGGGGCAGCCCCAGCATTTT
CASSQGRPGQPQHF
>many|TRBV27|TRBJ2-7|TRBD2
TGTGCCAGCACCTCCCTGTCGGGGGGACGGAAAGAGCAGTACTTC
CASTSLSGGRKEQYF
>medium-sized|TRBV11-2|TRBJ2-7|NA
TGTGCCAGCAGCTTAGAGATGAGCCTTAGCTCCTACGAGCAGTACTTC
CASSLEMSLSSYEQYF
>few|TRBV4-3|TRBJ1-6|NA
TGCGCCAGCAGCCAAGAACCACGGAGCTCCTATAATTCACCCCTCCACTTT
CASSQEPRSSYNSPLHF
>many|TRBV5-1|TRBJ2-1|TRBD2
TGCGCCAGCAGCTTGGCGGCGGGGGGGCCGTACAATGAGCAGTTCTTC
CASSLAAGGPYNEQFF
>many|TRBV7-8|TRBJ1-5|NA
TGTGCCAGCAGCTTAGTTCCAGTCTATAGCAATCAGCCCCAGCATTTT
CASSLVPVYSNQPQHF
>NA|TRBV6-6|TRBJ1-3|NA
TGTGCCAGCACCCCGAGGAACTCTGGAAACACCATATATTTT
CASTPRNSGNTIYF
>many|TRBV19|TRBJ2-2|NA
TGTGCCAGTAGTATACATGCAGGGGTGATCACCGGGGAGCTGTTTTTT
CASSIHAGVITGELFF
>many|TRBV5-1|TRBJ1-4|NA
TGCGCCAGCAGCCGCGGAGCAGCAAGCGAAAAACTGTTTTTT
CASSRGAASEKLFF
>many|TRBV27|TRBJ2-7|NA
TGTGCCAGCAGTTTATCGTCGGGATCCTCCTACGAGCAGTACTTC
CASSLSSGSSYEQYF
>many|TRBV29-1|TRBJ2-5|NA
TGCAGCGTTGTAATGGGGGGTGAAGAGACCCAGTACTTC
CSVVMGGEETQYF
>few|TRBV19|TRBJ2-3|NA
TGTGCCAGTAGTCCTCCACGGATCGCAGATACGCAGTATTTT
CASSPPRIADTQYF
>NA|TRBV3-1|TRBJ2-7|NA
TGTGCCAGCAGCCAAGACTTAGCGAGGGCCGACTACGAGCAGTACTTC
CASSQDLARADYEQYF
>many|TRBV2|TRBJ1-6|TRBD1
TGTGCCAGCAGTGAAGAAGGACCAGGGGGCTATAATTCACCCCTCCACTTT
CASSEEGPGGYNSPLHF
>many|TRBV27|TRBJ2-5|NA
TGTGCCAGCAGTTTCGGGTCTAGGGAGACCCAGTACTTC
CASSFGSRETQYF
>many|TRBV20-1|TRBJ1-1|NA
TGCAGTGCTCGCAGACAGGCGAACACTGAAGCTTTCTTT
CSARRQANTEAFF
>many|TRBV2|TRBJ2-5|NA
TGTGCCAGCAGACCGGAGGGGGAGACCCAGTACTTC
CASRPEGETQYF
>many|TRBV5-1|TRBJ1-2|TRBD1
TGCGCCAGCACCCCTGATCCGGCAGGGGGCAACTATGGCTACACCTTC
CASTPDPAGGNYGYTF
>many|TRBV4-2|TRBJ1-1|NA
TGTGCCAGCAGCCAAGTTCCGGTGGTGGAGGCTTTCTTT
CASSQVPVVEAFF
>many|TRBV5-1|TRBJ2-1|NA
TGCGCCAGCAGCTTGGGTGGCCACCGACTAGTTTATGAGCAGTTCTTC
CASSLGGHRLVYEQFF